Listed below are T cell receptor beta chains from one sample, sequenced in a study of cytomegalovirus exposure and HLA in healthy donors. Here immunoSEQ multiplex PCR was the method, and the copy in TCRdb shows in-frame clones only, minus some. The sample has over 150,000 clones, 80% to 90% seen once. What was sequenced was PBMCs. These receptors all stem from a young man in good health and CMV-seropositive. The CDR3 runs from the conserved cysteine through the conserved F or W. D genes are given only for firm matches. Size is omitted from some rows. Given values are once, few, many or a class for expanded clones.

J: TRBJ1-4; size: -; D: -; V: TRBV27; CDR3: CASSLDPRVEKLFF; DNA: TGTGCCAGCAGTTTAGATCCCAGGGTGGAAAAACTGTTTTTT
J: TRBJ1-1; size: -; D: TRBD1; V: TRBV19; CDR3: CASRADRGNTEAFF; DNA: TGTGCCAGTAGGGCAGACAGGGGTAACACTGAAGCTTTCTTT
J: TRBJ2-1; size: -; D: TRBD1; V: TRBV6-6; CDR3: CASSLLGQGAGEQFF; DNA: TGTGCCAGCTCCCTCCTGGGGCAGGGGGCGGGTGAGCAGTTCTTC
J: TRBJ1-1; size: few; D: TRBD1; V: TRBV6-6; CDR3: CASSYETGAEAFF; DNA: TGTGCCAGCAGTTACGAAACAGGGGCTGAAGCTTTCTTT
J: TRBJ2-7; size: -; D: TRBD1; V: TRBV6-1; CDR3: CASRGTGESYEQYF; DNA: TGTGCCAGCAGAGGGACAGGGGAATCCTACGAGCAGTACTTC
J: TRBJ2-1; size: -; D: TRBD2; V: TRBV5-1; CDR3: CASSLGWGLGSYNEQFF; DNA: TGCGCCAGCAGCTTGGGGTGGGGACTAGGGTCCTACAATGAGCAGTTCTTC
J: TRBJ2-7; size: -; D: TRBD1; V: TRBV7-2; CDR3: CASSATGGDSYEQYF; DNA: TGTGCCAGCAGCGCTACAGGGGGCGATTCATACGAGCAGTACTTC
J: TRBJ2-6; size: -; D: -; V: TRBV4-2; CDR3: CASSQDRGSGANVLTF; DNA: TGTGCCAGCAGCCAAGACAGGGGATCTGGGGCCAACGTCCTGACTTTC
J: TRBJ2-5; size: -; D: TRBD1; V: TRBV19; CDR3: CASTLNWGQLETQYF; DNA: TGTGCCAGTACCCTCAACTGGGGACAGCTAGAGACCCAGTACTTC
J: TRBJ2-2; size: -; D: -; V: TRBV9; CDR3: CASSGSGLTTGELFF; DNA: TGTGCCAGCAGCGGCAGCGGACTAACCACCGGGGAGCTGTTTTTT
J: TRBJ1-4; size: few; D: TRBD1; V: TRBV5-1; CDR3: CASSPGQGNEKLFF; DNA: TGCGCCAGCAGCCCGGGACAGGGGAATGAAAAACTGTTTTTT
J: TRBJ1-2; size: -; D: -; V: TRBV27; CDR3: CASSLSRGPEYGYTF; DNA: TGTGCCAGCAGTTTATCGCGGGGACCGGAGTATGGCTACACCTTC
J: TRBJ2-6; size: -; D: -; V: TRBV7-8; CDR3: CASSLASPDSAGANVLTF; DNA: TGTGCCAGCAGCTTGGCGTCCCCCGACAGTGCCGGGGCCAACGTCCTGACTTTC
J: TRBJ1-4; size: -; D: TRBD1; V: TRBV11-2; CDR3: CASSLDILRQGNLNEKLFF; DNA: TGTGCCAGCAGCTTAGATATTTTGAGACAGGGGAACCTTAATGAAAAACTGTTTTTT
J: TRBJ2-1; size: -; D: TRBD1; V: TRBV4-2; CDR3: CASSQDATGALADEQFF; DNA: TGTGCCAGCAGCCAAGACGCTACAGGGGCTCTCGCGGATGAGCAGTTCTTC
J: TRBJ2-7; size: -; D: TRBD1; V: TRBV4-3; CDR3: CASSQGDRDYEQYF; DNA: TGCGCCAGCAGCCAAGGGGACAGAGATTACGAGCAGTACTTC
J: TRBJ2-3; size: -; D: TRBD2; V: TRBV2; CDR3: CASSEFSHLAGVDTQYF; DNA: TGTGCCAGCAGTGAATTTTCTCACTTGGCGGGAGTAGATACGCAGTATTTT
J: TRBJ2-7; size: once; D: -; V: TRBV11-2; CDR3: CASSSWTGGKPGEQYF; DNA: TGTGCCAGCAGCTCATGGACCGGCGGGAAGCCAGGCGAGCAGTACTTC
J: TRBJ1-1; size: -; D: -; V: TRBV2; CDR3: CASSETVNTEAFF; DNA: TGTGCCAGCAGTGAGACAGTGAACACTGAAGCTTTCTTT
J: TRBJ2-2; size: -; D: TRBD2; V: TRBV2; CDR3: CASRPLADPGELFF; DNA: TGTGCCAGCAGACCTCTAGCGGATCCCGGGGAGCTGTTTTTT
J: TRBJ2-5; size: -; D: -; V: TRBV7-8; CDR3: CASSPSSGALLKETQYF; DNA: TGTGCCAGCAGCCCCTCCTCAGGCGCACTTCTAAAAGAGACCCAGTACTTC
J: TRBJ1-2; size: -; D: TRBD1; V: TRBV11-2; CDR3: CASSLEGGPSNYGYTF; DNA: TGTGCCAGCAGCTTAGAAGGGGGCCCATCGAACTATGGCTACACCTTC
J: TRBJ2-7; size: -; D: TRBD1; V: TRBV5-1; CDR3: CASSSGRGLYEQYF; DNA: TGCGCCAGCAGCTCTGGAAGGGGGCTCTACGAGCAGTACTTC
J: TRBJ2-3; size: -; D: TRBD2; V: TRBV7-3; CDR3: CASSFSGGTPSTDTQYF; DNA: TGTGCCAGCAGCTTTAGCGGGGGCACGCCTAGCACAGATACGCAGTATTTT
J: TRBJ2-7; size: -; D: -; V: TRBV5-1; CDR3: CASSLQGVGNEQYF; DNA: TGCGCCAGCAGCTTACAGGGAGTAGGAAACGAGCAGTACTTC
J: TRBJ2-7; size: -; D: TRBD1; V: TRBV30; CDR3: CASSRGQGHSYEQYF; DNA: TGTGCCTCCTCCCGGGGACAGGGGCACTCCTACGAGCAGTACTTC
J: TRBJ2-1; size: once; D: TRBD1; V: TRBV29-1; CDR3: CSVLQTGTFSTQFF; DNA: TGCAGCGTTCTTCAGACAGGGACCTTTAGTACGCAGTTCTTC
J: TRBJ2-7; size: -; D: -; V: TRBV6-5; CDR3: CASSYARDEQYF; DNA: TGTGCCAGCAGTTATGCGAGGGACGAGCAGTACTTC
J: TRBJ2-5; size: -; D: -; V: TRBV6-1; CDR3: CAARRGFEETQYF; DNA: TGTGCCGCACGTCGGGGATTTGAAGAGACCCAGTACTTC
J: TRBJ2-7; size: medium-sized; D: -; V: TRBV9; CDR3: CASSVGQAASYEQYF; DNA: TGTGCCAGCAGCGTAGGGCAAGCGGCCTCCTACGAGCAGTACTTC
J: TRBJ1-1; size: -; D: TRBD1; V: TRBV2; CDR3: CASSGTGDTITEAFF; DNA: TGTGCCAGCAGCGGGACAGGGGATACGATCACTGAAGCTTTCTTT
J: TRBJ1-5; size: -; D: -; V: TRBV27; CDR3: CASSLSPSGIIQPQHF; DNA: TGTGCCAGCAGTTTATCCCCCTCAGGGATCATACAGCCCCAGCATTTT
J: TRBJ2-5; size: -; D: TRBD1; V: TRBV5-1; CDR3: CASSPGTGGQETQYF; DNA: TGCGCCAGCAGCCCCGGGACAGGGGGTCAAGAGACCCAGTACTTC
J: TRBJ2-5; size: -; D: TRBD2; V: TRBV5-1; CDR3: CASSGRGLAGQETQYF; DNA: TGCGCCAGCAGCGGAAGGGGACTAGCGGGGCAAGAGACCCAGTACTTC
J: TRBJ2-1; size: -; D: -; V: TRBV18; CDR3: CASSPRGAYNEQFF; DNA: TGTGCCAGCTCACCACGGGGAGCCTACAATGAGCAGTTCTTC
J: TRBJ2-7; size: -; D: TRBD1; V: TRBV19; CDR3: CASSYRDRGREQYF; DNA: TGTGCCAGTAGTTACCGGGACAGGGGTCGGGAGCAGTACTTC
J: TRBJ2-2; size: -; D: -; V: TRBV6-1; CDR3: CASSDPPGVGNTGELFF; DNA: TGTGCCAGCAGTGACCCCCCCGGGGTGGGCAACACCGGGGAGCTGTTTTTT
J: TRBJ2-4; size: -; D: -; V: TRBV9; CDR3: CASSEKGKIQYF; DNA: TGTGCCAGCAGCGAAAAGGGGAAGATTCAGTACTTC
J: TRBJ2-7; size: -; D: TRBD2; V: TRBV14; CDR3: CASSPWTSGSTEQYF; DNA: TGTGCCAGCAGCCCCTGGACTAGCGGGAGTACCGAGCAGTACTTC
J: TRBJ2-5; size: -; D: TRBD2; V: TRBV5-1; CDR3: CASSLATSGQETQYF; DNA: TGCGCCAGCAGCTTGGCGACTAGCGGACAAGAGACCCAGTACTTC
J: TRBJ2-1; size: -; D: -; V: TRBV7-2; CDR3: CASSLDSRSSYNEQFF; DNA: TGTGCCAGCAGCTTAGACTCGCGGAGCTCCTACAATGAGCAGTTCTTC
J: TRBJ2-7; size: once; D: -; V: TRBV7-2; CDR3: CASSTEAGRSYEQYF; DNA: TGTGCCAGCAGCACCGAGGCGGGGAGATCCTACGAGCAGTACTTC
J: TRBJ1-2; size: -; D: TRBD1; V: TRBV19; CDR3: CASSMRQGYYGYTF; DNA: TGTGCCAGTAGTATGCGACAGGGATACTATGGCTACACCTTC
J: TRBJ1-5; size: -; D: TRBD1; V: TRBV2; CDR3: CASREGTGEGQPQHF; DNA: TGTGCCAGCAGGGAGGGGACAGGGGAAGGTCAGCCCCAGCATTTT
J: TRBJ2-2; size: few; D: -; V: TRBV5-1; CDR3: CASSFRQAAGELFF; DNA: TGCGCCAGCAGCTTTAGACAGGCCGCCGGGGAGCTGTTTTTT
J: TRBJ2-5; size: -; D: TRBD2; V: TRBV27; CDR3: CASRGRGRQETQYF; DNA: TGTGCCAGCAGGGGGAGGGGACGACAAGAGACCCAGTACTTC
J: TRBJ2-6; size: -; D: -; V: TRBV6-5; CDR3: CASSIDRSGANVLTF; DNA: TGTGCCAGCAGCATTGACAGGTCTGGGGCCAACGTCCTGACTTTC
J: TRBJ2-7; size: -; D: TRBD1; V: TRBV7-9; CDR3: CASSLADRPYEQYF; DNA: TGTGCCAGCAGCTTAGCGGACAGGCCCTACGAGCAGTACTTC